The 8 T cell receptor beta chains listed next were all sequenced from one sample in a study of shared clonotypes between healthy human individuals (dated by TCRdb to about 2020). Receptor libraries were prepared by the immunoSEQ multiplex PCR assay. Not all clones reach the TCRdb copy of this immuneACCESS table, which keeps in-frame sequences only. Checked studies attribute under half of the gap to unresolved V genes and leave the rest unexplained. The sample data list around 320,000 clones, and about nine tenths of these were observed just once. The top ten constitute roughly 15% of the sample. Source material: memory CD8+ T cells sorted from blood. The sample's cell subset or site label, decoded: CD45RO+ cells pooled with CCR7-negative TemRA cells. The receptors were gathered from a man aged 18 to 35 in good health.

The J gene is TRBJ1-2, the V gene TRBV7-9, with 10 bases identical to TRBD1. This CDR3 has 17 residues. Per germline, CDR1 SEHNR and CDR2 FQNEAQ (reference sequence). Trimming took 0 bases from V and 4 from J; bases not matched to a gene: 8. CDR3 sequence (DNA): TGTGCCAGCAGCTTAGCGCAGACAGGGGGCGCCGCCTATGGCTACACCTTC. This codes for CASSLAQTGGAAYGYTF. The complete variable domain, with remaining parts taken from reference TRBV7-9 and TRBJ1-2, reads DTGVSQNPRHKITKRGQNVTFRCDPISEHNRLYWYRQTLGQGPEFLTYFQNEAQLEKSRLLSDRFSAERPKGSFSTLEIQRTEQGDSAMYLCASSLAQTGGAAYGYTFGSGTRLTVV.

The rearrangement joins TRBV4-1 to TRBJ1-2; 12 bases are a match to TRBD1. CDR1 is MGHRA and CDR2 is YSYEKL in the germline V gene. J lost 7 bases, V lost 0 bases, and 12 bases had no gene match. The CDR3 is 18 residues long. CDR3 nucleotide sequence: TGCGCCAGCAGCCAAGAAAGGGCCAGGGGACAGGGGGCTTTTGGCTACACCTTC. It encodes CASSQERARGQGAFGYTF.

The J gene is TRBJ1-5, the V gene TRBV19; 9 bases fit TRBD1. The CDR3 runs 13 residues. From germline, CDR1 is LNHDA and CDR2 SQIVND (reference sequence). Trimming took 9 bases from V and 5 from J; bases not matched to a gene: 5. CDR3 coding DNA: TGTGCCAGCCGACAGGGGGTAGATCAGCCCCAGCATTTT. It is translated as CASRQGVDQPQHF.

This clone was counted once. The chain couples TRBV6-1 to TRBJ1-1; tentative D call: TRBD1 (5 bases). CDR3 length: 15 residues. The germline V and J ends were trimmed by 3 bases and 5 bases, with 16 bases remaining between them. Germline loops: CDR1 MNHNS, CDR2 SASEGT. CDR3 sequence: CASSDLTAGRTEAFF. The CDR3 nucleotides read TGTGCCAGCAGTGATCTGACAGCTGGGCGGACTGAAGCTTTCTTT.

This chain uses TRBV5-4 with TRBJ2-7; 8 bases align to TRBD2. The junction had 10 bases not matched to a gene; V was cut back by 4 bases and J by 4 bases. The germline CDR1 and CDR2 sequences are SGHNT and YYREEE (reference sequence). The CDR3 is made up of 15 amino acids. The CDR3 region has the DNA TGTGCCAGCAGCCCGCCGGGACTAGATAGTTACGAGCAGTACTTC. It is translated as CASSPPGLDSYEQYF.

CDR3 loop: CASSLSRRRGNQPQHF. CDR3 DNA sequence: TGTGCCAGCAGTTTAAGTAGAAGGAGGGGCAATCAGCCCCAGCATTTT. V gene TRBV27 combines with J gene TRBJ1-5; D ambiguous. CDR3 length equals 16 residues. The germline V and J ends were trimmed by 2 bases and 2 bases, with 13 bases remaining between them. CDR1 and CDR2 from the germline V gene are MNHEY and SMNVEV (reference sequence).

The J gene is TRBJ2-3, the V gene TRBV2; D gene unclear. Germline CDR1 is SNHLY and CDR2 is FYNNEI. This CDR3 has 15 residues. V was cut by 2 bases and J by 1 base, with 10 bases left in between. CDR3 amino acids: CASSEFFQGTDTQYF. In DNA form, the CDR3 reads TGTGCCAGCAGTGAATTCTTCCAGGGCACAGATACGCAGTATTTT. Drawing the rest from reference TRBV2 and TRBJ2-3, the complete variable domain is EPEVTQTPSHQVTQMGQEVILRCVPISNHLYFYWYRQILGQKVEFLVSFYNNEISEKSEIFDDQFSVERPDGSNFTLKIRSTKLEDSAMYFCASSEFFQGTDTQYFGPGTRLTVL.

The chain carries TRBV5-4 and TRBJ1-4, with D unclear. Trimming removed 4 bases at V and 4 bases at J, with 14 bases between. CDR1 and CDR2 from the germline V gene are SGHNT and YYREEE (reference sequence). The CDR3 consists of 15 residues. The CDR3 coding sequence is TGTGCCAGCAGCGGAACGGGTGATGGTAATGAAAAACTGTTTTTT. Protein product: CASSGTGDGNEKLFF.